Listed below are T cell receptor beta chains from one sample, sequenced in a study of blood T cell repertoires in COVID-19. Assay: immunoSEQ multiplex PCR; the TCRdb copy retains only in-frame clones and omits some. This table holds around 190,000 clones, 85% found once. Sequenced sample: peripheral blood. The receptors stem from a woman of 80 years or more with acute or convalescent COVID-19. Both conserved end residues are part of each CDR3. The order of the fields is V gene, clone size, D gene, J gene, CDR3 protein, CDR3 DNA. A D gene is named only where the DNA matches it firmly. Size is omitted from some rows. Given values are once, few, many or a class for expanded clones.

TRBV19,NA,NA,TRBJ1-3,CASSIPGTGNTIYF,TGTGCCAGTAGTATTCCAGGGACTGGAAACACCATATATTTT
TRBV24-1,NA,NA,TRBJ1-2,CATSDLEAGGYTF,TGTGCCACCAGTGATTTAGAGGCCGGGGGCTACACCTTC
TRBV5-1,NA,TRBD1,TRBJ1-5,CASSPGTDYQPQHF,TGCGCCAGCAGCCCGGGGACAGATTATCAGCCCCAGCATTTT
TRBV4-1,NA,TRBD2,TRBJ2-3,CASSQGPSMTSGTDTQYF,TGCGCCAGCAGCCAAGGCCCGTCGATGACTAGCGGCACAGATACGCAGTATTTT
TRBV28,NA,NA,TRBJ1-3,CASSLLQNTIYF,TGTGCCAGCAGTTTGCTACAGAACACCATATATTTT
TRBV25-1,NA,NA,TRBJ1-4,CASSELGRGTNEKLFF,TGTGCCAGCAGTGAATTAGGAAGGGGGACTAATGAAAAACTGTTTTTT
TRBV28,NA,NA,TRBJ2-1,CASSSPSSQPQLYNEQFF,TGTGCCAGCAGTTCACCCTCCTCACAGCCTCAACTTTACAATGAGCAGTTCTTC
TRBV6-5,NA,NA,TRBJ2-3,CASTNTRDTQYF,TGTGCCAGCACCAACACGAGGGATACGCAGTATTTT
TRBV5-1,NA,TRBD1,TRBJ1-2,CASGTEAYGYTF,TGCGCCAGTGGGACAGAGGCCTATGGCTACACCTTC
TRBV30,NA,TRBD1,TRBJ1-5,CAWSGDRGLQPQHF,TGTGCCTGGAGTGGAGACAGGGGGCTTCAGCCCCAGCATTTT
TRBV14,NA,NA,TRBJ2-3,CASSRTLEVSDTQYF,TGTGCCAGCAGCCGGACACTTGAGGTATCAGATACGCAGTATTTT
TRBV9,once,NA,TRBJ1-2,CASSVPSSLDGYTF,TGTGCCAGCAGCGTCCCCTCAAGCTTAGATGGCTACACCTTC
TRBV19,NA,NA,TRBJ1-5,CASSPIQWPLSQPQHF,TGTGCCAGTAGTCCAATTCAATGGCCCCTGTCTCAGCCCCAGCATTTT
TRBV5-1,NA,NA,TRBJ1-5,CASRTEPLGGQPQHF,TGCGCCAGCAGGACCGAACCGCTCGGCGGCCAGCCCCAGCATTTT